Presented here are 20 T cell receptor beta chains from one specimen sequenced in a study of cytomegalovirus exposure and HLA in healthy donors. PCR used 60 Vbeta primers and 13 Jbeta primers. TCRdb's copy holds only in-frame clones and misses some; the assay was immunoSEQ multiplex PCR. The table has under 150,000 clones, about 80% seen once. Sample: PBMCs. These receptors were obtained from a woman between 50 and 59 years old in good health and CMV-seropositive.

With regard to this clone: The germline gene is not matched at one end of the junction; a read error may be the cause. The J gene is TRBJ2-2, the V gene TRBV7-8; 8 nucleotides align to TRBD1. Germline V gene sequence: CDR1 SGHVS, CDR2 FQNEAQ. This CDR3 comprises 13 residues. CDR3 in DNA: TGTGCCACCAGCAGGGGGCGTACCGGGGAGCTGTTTTTT. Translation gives CATSRGRTGELFF.

CDR3 sequence reads: CASSAGLAGYNEQFF. Written as DNA, the CDR3 is TGTGCCAGCAGCGCCGGACTAGCGGGTTACAATGAGCAGTTCTTC. This chain links TRBV9 with TRBJ2-1; 11 bases map to TRBD2. Trimming removed 3 bases from V and 4 bases from J; junction bases left unmatched: 3. Per the germline V gene, CDR1 is SGDLS and CDR2 is YYNGEE. The length of the CDR3 is 15 residues. The variable domain in full, completed from reference TRBV9 and TRBJ2-1, reads DSGVTQTPKHLITATGQRVTLRCSPRSGDLSVYWYQQSLDQGLQFLIQYYNGEERAKGNILERFSAQQFPDLHSELNLSSLELGDSALYFCASSAGLAGYNEQFFGPGTRLTVL.

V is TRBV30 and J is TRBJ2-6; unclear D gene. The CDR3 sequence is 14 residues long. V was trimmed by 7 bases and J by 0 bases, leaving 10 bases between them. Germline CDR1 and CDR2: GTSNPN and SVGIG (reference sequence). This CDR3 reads CASPPLSGANVLTF. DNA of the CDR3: TGTGCCTCCCCCCCCCTCTCTGGGGCCAACGTCCTGACTTTC.

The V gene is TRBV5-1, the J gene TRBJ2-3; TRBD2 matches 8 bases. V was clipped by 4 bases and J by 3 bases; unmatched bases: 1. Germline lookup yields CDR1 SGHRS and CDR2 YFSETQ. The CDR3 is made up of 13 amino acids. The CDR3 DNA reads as TGCGCCAGCAGCGCTAGCGGGACAGATACGCAGTATTTT. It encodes CASSASGTDTQYF.

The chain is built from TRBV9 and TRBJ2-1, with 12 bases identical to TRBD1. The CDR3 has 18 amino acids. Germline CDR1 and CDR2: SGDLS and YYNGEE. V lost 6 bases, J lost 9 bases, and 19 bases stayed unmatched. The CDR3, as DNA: TGTGCCAGCACCAACCTAGCCCCGGGACAGGGGGCGCTAAGTGAGCAGTTCTTC. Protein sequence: CASTNLAPGQGALSEQFF.

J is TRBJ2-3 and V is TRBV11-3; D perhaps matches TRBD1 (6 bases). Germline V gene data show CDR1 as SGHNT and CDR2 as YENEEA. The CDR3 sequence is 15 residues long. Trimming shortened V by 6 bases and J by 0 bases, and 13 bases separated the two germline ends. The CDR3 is CASSSQGTSTDTQYF. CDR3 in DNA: TGTGCCAGCAGTTCACAGGGAACTAGCACAGATACGCAGTATTTT.

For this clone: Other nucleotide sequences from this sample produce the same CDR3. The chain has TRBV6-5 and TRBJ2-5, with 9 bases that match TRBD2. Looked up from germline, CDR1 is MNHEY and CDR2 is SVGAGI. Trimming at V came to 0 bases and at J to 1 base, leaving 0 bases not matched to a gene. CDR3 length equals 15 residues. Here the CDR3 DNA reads TGTGCCAGCAGTTACTCGACTAGCGGCCAAGAGACCCAGTACTTC. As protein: CASSYSTSGQETQYF.

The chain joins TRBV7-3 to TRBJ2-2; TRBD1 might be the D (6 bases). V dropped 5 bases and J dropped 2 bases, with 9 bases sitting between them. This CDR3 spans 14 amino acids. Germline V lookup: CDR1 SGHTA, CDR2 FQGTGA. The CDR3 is CASSPDSNTGELFF. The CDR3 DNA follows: TGTGCCAGCAGCCCGGACAGCAACACCGGGGAGCTGTTTTTT.

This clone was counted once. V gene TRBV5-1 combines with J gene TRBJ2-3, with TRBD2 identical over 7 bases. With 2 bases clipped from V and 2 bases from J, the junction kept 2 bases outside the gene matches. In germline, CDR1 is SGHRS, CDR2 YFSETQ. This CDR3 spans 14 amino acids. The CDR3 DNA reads TGCGCCAGCAGCTTCCGGGACTACACAGATACGCAGTATTTT. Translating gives CASSFRDYTDTQYF.

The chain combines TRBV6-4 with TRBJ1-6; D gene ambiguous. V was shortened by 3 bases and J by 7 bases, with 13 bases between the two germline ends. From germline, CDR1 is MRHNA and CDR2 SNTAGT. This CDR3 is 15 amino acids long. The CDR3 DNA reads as TGTGCCAGCAGTGATCCGACTGCTAGGAATTCACCCCTCCACTTT. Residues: CASSDPTARNSPLHF.

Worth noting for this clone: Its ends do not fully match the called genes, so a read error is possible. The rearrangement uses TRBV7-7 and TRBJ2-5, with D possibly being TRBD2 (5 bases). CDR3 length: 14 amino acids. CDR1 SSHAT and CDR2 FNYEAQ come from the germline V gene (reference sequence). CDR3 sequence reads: CASSLARSQETQYF. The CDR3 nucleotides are TGTGCTAGCAGCTTAGCGAGAAGCCAAGAGACCCAGTACTTC.

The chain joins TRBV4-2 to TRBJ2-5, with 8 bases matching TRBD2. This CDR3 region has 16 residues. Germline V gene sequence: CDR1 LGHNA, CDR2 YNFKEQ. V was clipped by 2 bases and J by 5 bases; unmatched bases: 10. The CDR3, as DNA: TGTGCCAGCAGCCAACCCTCGGGGGGGCGGAGGGAGACCCAGTACTTC. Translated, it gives CASSQPSGGRRETQYF.

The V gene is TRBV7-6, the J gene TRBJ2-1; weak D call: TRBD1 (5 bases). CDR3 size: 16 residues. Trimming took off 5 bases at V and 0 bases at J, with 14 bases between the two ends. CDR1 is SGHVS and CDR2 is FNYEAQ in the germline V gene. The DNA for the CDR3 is TGTGCCAGCAGCCCGGTCAGGGAAAGCTCCTACAATGAGCAGTTCTTC. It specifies CASSPVRESSYNEQFF.

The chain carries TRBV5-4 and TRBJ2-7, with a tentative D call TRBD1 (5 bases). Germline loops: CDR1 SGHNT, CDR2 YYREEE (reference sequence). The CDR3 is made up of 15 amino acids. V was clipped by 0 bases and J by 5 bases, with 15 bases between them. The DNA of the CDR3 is TGTGCCAGCAGCTTGGCCGCTACAGGCTTCGACGAGCAGTACTTC. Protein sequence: CASSLAATGFDEQYF.

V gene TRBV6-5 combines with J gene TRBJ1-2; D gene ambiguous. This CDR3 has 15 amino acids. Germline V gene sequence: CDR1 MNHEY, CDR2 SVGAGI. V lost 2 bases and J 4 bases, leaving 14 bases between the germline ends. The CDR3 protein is CASSYDTRRIYGYTF. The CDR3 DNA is TGTGCCAGCAGTTACGATACGCGGCGGATCTATGGCTACACCTTC.

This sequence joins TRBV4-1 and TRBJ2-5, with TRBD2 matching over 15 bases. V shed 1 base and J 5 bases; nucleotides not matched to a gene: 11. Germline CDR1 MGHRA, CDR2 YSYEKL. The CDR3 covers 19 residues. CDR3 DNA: TGCGCCAGCAGCCAAGTTGGGAGGACTAGCGGGAGGGCCGGGGAGACCCAGTACTTC. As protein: CASSQVGRTSGRAGETQYF.

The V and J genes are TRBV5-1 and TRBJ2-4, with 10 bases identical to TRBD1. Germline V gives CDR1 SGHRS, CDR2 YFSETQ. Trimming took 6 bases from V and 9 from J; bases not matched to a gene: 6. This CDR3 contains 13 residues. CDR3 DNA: TGCGCCAGCACCCTAGGACAGGGGGGCATTCAGTACTTC. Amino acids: CASTLGQGGIQYF.

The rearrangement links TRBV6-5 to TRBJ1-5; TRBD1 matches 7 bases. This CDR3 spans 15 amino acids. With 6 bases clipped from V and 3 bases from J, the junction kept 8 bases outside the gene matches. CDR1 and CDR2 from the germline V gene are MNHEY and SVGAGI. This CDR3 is CASSIRTGDNQPQHF. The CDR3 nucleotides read TGTGCCAGCAGCATACGGACAGGCGACAATCAGCCCCAGCATTTT.

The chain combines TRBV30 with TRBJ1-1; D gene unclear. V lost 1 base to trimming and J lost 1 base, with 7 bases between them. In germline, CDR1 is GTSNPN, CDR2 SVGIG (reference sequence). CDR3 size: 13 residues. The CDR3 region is CAWSAIENTEAFF. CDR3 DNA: TGTGCCTGGAGTGCTATCGAGAACACTGAAGCTTTCTTT.

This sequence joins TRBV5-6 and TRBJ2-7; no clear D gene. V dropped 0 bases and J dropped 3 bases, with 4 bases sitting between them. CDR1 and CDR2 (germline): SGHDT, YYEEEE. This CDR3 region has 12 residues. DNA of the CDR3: TGTGCCAGCAGCTTGGTCGGCTACGAGCAGTACTTC. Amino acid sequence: CASSLVGYEQYF.